This TCR beta chain derives from a study of cytomegalovirus exposure and HLA in healthy donors. At the level of the study: Genetic ancestry analysis placed more than 80% of the 398 donors that were genotyped in the Caucasian-associated cluster. Findings and limits, study-wide: Associated with cytomegalovirus, according to the listing, were approximately 160 TCR beta chains. As a later analysis revealed, most CMV-associated TCR beta chains appeared HLA-restricted. Many donors shared some public TCRs, even though most TCR sequences were rare.

The CDR3 consists of 19 residues. CDR1 and CDR2 (germline): SGHTA, FQGTGA. V was cut by 3 bases and J by 0 bases, with 18 bases left in between. Of note for this clone: Its antigen is as yet unknown.

PCR was performed using 60 Vbeta and 13 Jbeta primers. The repertoire was sequenced with immunoSEQ multiplex PCR; TCRdb's copy has only in-frame clones and lacks some. The data hold around 110,000 clones, with approximately 80% observed a single time. Specimen: PBMCs. The TCR sequence derives from a man aged 25-40 years in good health and CMV-seropositive. This chain links TRBV7-3 with TRBJ2-6, with a tentative D call TRBD1 (6 bases). This chain's CDR3 is CASSFSGQTLPSGANVLTF. The CDR3 nucleotides are TGTGCCAGCAGCTTTTCCGGACAGACCCTGCCCTCTGGGGCCAACGTCCTGACTTTC.